This TCR beta chain was profiled in a study of tumor and adjacent non-tumor tissue in lung cancer. This sample's RNA came from whole unsorted tissue. A modified ARM-PCR protocol with three rounds of nested PCR amplified TCRbeta. TCRdb called the multiplex PCR reads again in MiXCR, with one record for every CDR3 protein. The profile shows approximately 150,000 distinct CDR3 sequences, approximately 72% of them singletons. This CDR3 spans 13 amino acids. CDR1 is MNHNY and CDR2 is SVGAGI in the germline V gene (reference sequence). The V end was cut by 4 bases, the J end by 7 bases, with 13 bases between.

The chain recombines TRBV6-6 with TRBJ1-1; D possibly corresponds to TRBD1 (5 bases). Sequenced material: lung tumor tissue. This clonotype was obtained from a man aged 55 to 69 with small cell lung cancer. DNA for the CDR3: TGTGCCAGCAGTTCCCCCGACAGCTTTGAAGCTTTCTTT. It translates to CASSSPDSFEAFF.